This TCR beta chain was sequenced for a study of shared clonotypes between healthy human individuals. CDR3 length equals 13 residues. The germline V and J ends were trimmed by 4 bases and 2 bases, with 10 bases remaining between them. Germline CDR1 and CDR2: SGHRS and YFSETQ. Details on this clone: What it binds is not known.

The study's findings and limits: Among donors, sharing of clonotypes was expected to be affected by sequencing depth. Sampling involved blood alone; tissue repertoires likely differ.

Every contributor of samples was a Caucasian grown-up residing in Nashville, Tennessee. Generated by immunoSEQ multiplex PCR, the TCRdb table keeps only in-frame clones and is missing some. The table lists about 490,000 clones, roughly four fifths of them singletons. The chain is built from TRBV5-1 and TRBJ2-7; D remains ambiguous. This receptor was obtained from a woman aged 40 to 50 in good health. Some clones in this sample may be carry-over from other donors' samples. Sequencing was done on a sample of PBMCs. The CDR3 nucleotides read TGCGCCAGCAGCCCACTTTCAACCTACGAGCAGTACTTC. Translation gives CASSPLSTYEQYF.